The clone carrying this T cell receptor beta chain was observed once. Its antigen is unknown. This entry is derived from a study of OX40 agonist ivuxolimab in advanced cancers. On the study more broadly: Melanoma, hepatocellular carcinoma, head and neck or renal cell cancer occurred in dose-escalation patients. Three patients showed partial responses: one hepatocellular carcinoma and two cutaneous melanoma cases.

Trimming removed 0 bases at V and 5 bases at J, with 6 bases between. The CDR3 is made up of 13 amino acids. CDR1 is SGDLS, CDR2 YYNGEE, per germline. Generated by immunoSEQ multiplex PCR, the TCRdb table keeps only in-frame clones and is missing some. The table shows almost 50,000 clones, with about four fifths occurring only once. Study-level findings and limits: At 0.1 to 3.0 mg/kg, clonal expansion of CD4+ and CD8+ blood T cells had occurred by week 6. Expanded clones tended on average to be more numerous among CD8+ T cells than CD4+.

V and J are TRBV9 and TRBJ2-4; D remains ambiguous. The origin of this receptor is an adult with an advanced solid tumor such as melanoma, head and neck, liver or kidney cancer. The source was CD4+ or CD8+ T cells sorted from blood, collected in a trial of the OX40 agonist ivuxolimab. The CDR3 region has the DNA TGTGCCAGCAGCGTAGGGGCGGAAAACATTCAGTACTTC. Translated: CASSVGAENIQYF.